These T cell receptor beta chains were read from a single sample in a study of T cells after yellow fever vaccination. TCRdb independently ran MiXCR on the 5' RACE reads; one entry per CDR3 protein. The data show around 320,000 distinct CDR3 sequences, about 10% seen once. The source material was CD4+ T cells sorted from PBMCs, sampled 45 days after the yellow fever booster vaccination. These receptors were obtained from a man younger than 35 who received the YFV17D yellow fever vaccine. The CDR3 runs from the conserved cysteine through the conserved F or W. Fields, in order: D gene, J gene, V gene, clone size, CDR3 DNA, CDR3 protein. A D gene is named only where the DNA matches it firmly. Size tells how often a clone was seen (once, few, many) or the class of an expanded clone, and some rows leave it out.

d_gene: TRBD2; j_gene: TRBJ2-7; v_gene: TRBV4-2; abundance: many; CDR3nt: TGTGCCAGCGGAGCGGGGGATGTCTACGAGCAGTACTTC; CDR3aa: CASGAGDVYEQYF
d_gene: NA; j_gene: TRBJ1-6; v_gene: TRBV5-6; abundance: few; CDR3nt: TGTGCCAGCAGTGGGGGGGTTAATTCACCCCTCCACTTT; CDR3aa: CASSGGVNSPLHF
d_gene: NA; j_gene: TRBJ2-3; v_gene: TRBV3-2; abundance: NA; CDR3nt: TGTGCCAGCAGCCAAGACCTAGCAGACGTCACAGATACGCAGTATTTT; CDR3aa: CASSQDLADVTDTQYF
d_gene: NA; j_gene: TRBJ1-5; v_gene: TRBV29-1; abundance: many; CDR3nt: TGCAGCGTCATGACAGGAGGCAATCAGCCCCAGCATTTT; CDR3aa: CSVMTGGNQPQHF
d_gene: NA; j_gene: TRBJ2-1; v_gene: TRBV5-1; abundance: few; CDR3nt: TGCGCCAGCAGCTTAGGACATAACGATGAGCAGTTCTTC; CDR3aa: CASSLGHNDEQFF
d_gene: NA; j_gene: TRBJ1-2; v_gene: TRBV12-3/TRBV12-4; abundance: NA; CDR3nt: TGTGCCAGCAGTTTCTATGGCTATGGCTACACCTTC; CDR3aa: CASSFYGYGYTF
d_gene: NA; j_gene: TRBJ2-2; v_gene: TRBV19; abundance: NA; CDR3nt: TGTGCCAGTAGTATTTCCGACAGGACCGGGGAGCTGTTTTTT; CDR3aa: CASSISDRTGELFF
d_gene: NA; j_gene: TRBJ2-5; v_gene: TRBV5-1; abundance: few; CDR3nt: TGCGCCAGCAGCAAGGGTTTGGAGACCCAGTACTTC; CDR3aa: CASSKGLETQYF
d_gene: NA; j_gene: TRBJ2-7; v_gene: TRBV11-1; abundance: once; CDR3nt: TGTGCCAGCAGCAGCAGCCGTCATTACGAGCAGTACTTC; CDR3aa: CASSSSRHYEQYF
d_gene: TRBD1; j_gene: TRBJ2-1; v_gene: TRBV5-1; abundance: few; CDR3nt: TGCGCCAGCAGCTTGGAGGGACAGGGGGCAGGTGAGCAGTTCTTC; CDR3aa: CASSLEGQGAGEQFF
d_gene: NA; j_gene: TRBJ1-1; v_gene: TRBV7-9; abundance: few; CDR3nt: TGTGCCAGCAGCTTATTGATTATCACTGAAGCTTTCTTT; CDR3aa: CASSLLIITEAFF
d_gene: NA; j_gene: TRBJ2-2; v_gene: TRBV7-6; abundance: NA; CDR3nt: TGTGCCAGCAGTTCGCGCACGGACCACACCGGGGAGCTGTTTTTT; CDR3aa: CASSSRTDHTGELFF
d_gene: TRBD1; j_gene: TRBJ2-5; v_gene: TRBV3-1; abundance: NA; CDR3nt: TGTGCCAGCAGCCAAGTGCAGGGGGCGCCTCGGGAGACCCAGTACTTC; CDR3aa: CASSQVQGAPRETQYF
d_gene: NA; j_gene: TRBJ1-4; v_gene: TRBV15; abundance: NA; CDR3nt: TGTGCCACCAGCAGTGGATCGCCAGGGGATGAAAAACTGTTTTTT; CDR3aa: CATSSGSPGDEKLFF
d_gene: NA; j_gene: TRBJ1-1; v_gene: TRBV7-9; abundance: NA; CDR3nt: TGTGCCAGCAGCTTAGAGCAGCGGAACACTGAAGCTTTCTTT; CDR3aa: CASSLEQRNTEAFF
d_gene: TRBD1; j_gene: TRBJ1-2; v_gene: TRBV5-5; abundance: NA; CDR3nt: TGTGCCAGCAGCAACTCCGGGACAGGGGGCGCCGATGGCTACACCTTC; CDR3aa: CASSNSGTGGADGYTF
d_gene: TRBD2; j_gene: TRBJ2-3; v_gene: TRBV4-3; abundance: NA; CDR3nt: TGCGCCAGCAGCCAAGACGGGGGGGACCCCAAGGATACGCAGTATTTT; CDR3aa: CASSQDGGDPKDTQYF
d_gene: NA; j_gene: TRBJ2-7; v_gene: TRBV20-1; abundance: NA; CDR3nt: TGCAGTACACAAGGACAATCCTACGAGCAGTACTTC; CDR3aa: CSTQGQSYEQYF
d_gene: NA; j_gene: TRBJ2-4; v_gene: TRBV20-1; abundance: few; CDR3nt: TGCAGTGCTAGGGGACTTACCTTAGCCAAAAACATTCAGTACTTC; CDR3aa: CSARGLTLAKNIQYF
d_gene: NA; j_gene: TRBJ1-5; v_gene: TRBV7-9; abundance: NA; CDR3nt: TGTGCCAGCAGCCCGCAGGGTTCGCAGCCCCAGCATTTT; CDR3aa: CASSPQGSQPQHF
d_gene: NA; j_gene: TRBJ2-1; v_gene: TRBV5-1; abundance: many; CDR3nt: TGCGCCAGCAGCTATTCCGGGAGCTCCTACAATGAGCAGTTCTTC; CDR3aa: CASSYSGSSYNEQFF
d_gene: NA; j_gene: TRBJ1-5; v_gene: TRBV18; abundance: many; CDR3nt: TGTGCCAGCTCACCGGGCGATGTGAGCAATCAGCCCCAGCATTTT; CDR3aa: CASSPGDVSNQPQHF
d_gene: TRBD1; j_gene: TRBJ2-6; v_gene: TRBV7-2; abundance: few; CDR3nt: TGTGCCAGCAGCCCAAGGGACAGTCAATACTCTGGGGCCAACGTCCTGACTTTC; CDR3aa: CASSPRDSQYSGANVLTF
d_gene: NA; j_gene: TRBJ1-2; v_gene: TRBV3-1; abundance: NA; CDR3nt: TGTGCCAGCAGCCAAGCCACGGGAGATGGCTACACCTTC; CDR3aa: CASSQATGDGYTF
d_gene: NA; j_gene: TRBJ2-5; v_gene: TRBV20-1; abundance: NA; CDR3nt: TGCAGTGCACCTCAGGCGGGTTGGGAGACCCAGTACTTC; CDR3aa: CSAPQAGWETQYF
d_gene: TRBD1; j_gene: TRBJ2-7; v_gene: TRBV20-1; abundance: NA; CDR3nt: TGCAGTGCCGTTGACAGGGGGACCCACGAGCAGTACTTC; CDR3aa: CSAVDRGTHEQYF
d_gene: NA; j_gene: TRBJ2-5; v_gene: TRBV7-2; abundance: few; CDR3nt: TGTGCCAGCAGCTTTAGGACCTTACAAGAGACCCAGTACTTC; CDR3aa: CASSFRTLQETQYF